Listed below are T cell receptor beta chains from one sample, sequenced in a study of T cell responses to AZD1222 COVID-19 vaccine. Assay used: immunoSEQ multiplex PCR; TCRdb lists only in-frame clones, some missing. This table holds some 110,000 clones, around 88% found once. Sequencing used peripheral blood, obtained on day 0 of AZD1222 vaccination. The receptors stem from an adult in good health. Each CDR3 is given with its conserved first and last residue. A D gene is named only where the DNA matches it firmly. A clone size is listed for some rows: how often the clone was seen (once, few, many), or a class if it is expanded.

clone_size	d_call	v_call	j_call	cdr3_aa	cdr3_nt
-	-	TRBV24-1	TRBJ2-1	CATSDWTHNEQFF	TGTGCCACCAGTGACTGGACCCACAATGAGCAGTTCTTC
-	-	TRBV5-5	TRBJ1-1	CASSLGVTGSNTEAFF	TGTGCCAGCAGCTTAGGGGTTACAGGGTCGAACACTGAAGCTTTCTTT
-	-	TRBV7-8	TRBJ2-2	CASSLSGTGELFF	TGTGCCAGCAGCTTAAGCGGGACCGGGGAGCTGTTTTTT
-	TRBD2	TRBV18	TRBJ2-7	CASSQGLAGGYEQYF	TGTGCCAGCTCACAGGGACTAGCGGGAGGTTATGAGCAGTACTTC
-	-	TRBV21-1	TRBJ2-2	CASSKKGQGFWSGELFF	TGTGCCAGCAGCAAAAAGGGACAGGGGTTTTGGTCCGGGGAGCTGTTTTTT
-	TRBD1	TRBV4-1	TRBJ1-3	CASSPKGRGQENSGNTIYF	TGCGCCAGCAGCCCCAAAGGTCGAGGACAGGAGAACTCTGGAAACACCATATATTTT
-	-	TRBV9	TRBJ2-1	CASSVWDNEQFF	TGTGCCAGCAGCGTATGGGACAATGAGCAGTTCTTC
-	-	TRBV6-5	TRBJ1-6	CASSEAGARSPLHF	TGTGCCAGCAGCGAGGCGGGGGCGCGATCACCCCTCCACTTT
-	TRBD1	TRBV9	TRBJ2-5	CASSERDREETQYF	TGTGCCAGCAGCGAAAGGGACAGGGAAGAGACCCAGTACTTC
-	TRBD1	TRBV15	TRBJ2-6	CATSRGTGGSGANVLTF	TGTGCCACCAGCAGAGGGACAGGGGGTTCTGGGGCCAACGTCCTGACTTTC
-	TRBD2	TRBV7-3	TRBJ2-1	CASSPLGQIAGGPYNEQFF	TGTGCCAGCAGCCCCTTGGGCCAAATAGCGGGAGGGCCCTACAATGAGCAGTTCTTC
-	-	TRBV14	TRBJ2-7	CASSPSPTDRAYEQYF	TGTGCCAGCAGCCCCTCTCCCACAGACAGAGCCTACGAGCAGTACTTC
once	TRBD2	TRBV19	TRBJ2-1	CASEARGSSYNEQFF	TGTGCCAGTGAAGCTCGCGGGAGCTCCTACAATGAGCAGTTCTTC
-	TRBD2	TRBV11-2	TRBJ2-7	CASSPTGTSGYYEQYF	TGTGCCAGCAGCCCCACGGGGACTAGCGGCTACTACGAGCAGTACTTC
-	-	TRBV5-4	TRBJ1-6	CASSLGGEVYNSPLHF	TGTGCCAGCAGCTTGGGAGGAGAGGTCTATAATTCACCCCTCCACTTT
-	-	TRBV6-5	TRBJ1-5	CASSLQRGQPQHF	TGTGCCAGCAGTCTTCAGAGAGGTCAGCCCCAGCATTTT
-	-	TRBV3-1/TRBV3-2	TRBJ2-7	CASSQPGTGDYEQYF	TGTGCCAGCAGCCAGCCCGGAACCGGGGACTACGAGCAGTACTTC
few	-	TRBV6-5	TRBJ1-1	CASRFGWVSGTEAFF	TGTGCCAGCAGGTTTGGGTGGGTCTCGGGCACTGAAGCTTTCTTT
-	-	TRBV7-2	TRBJ1-3	CASSSGPSGNTIYF	TGTGCCAGCAGCTCGGGTCCCTCTGGAAACACCATATATTTT
-	-	TRBV29-1	TRBJ1-6	CSVRSGQRNSPLHF	TGCAGCGTCCGCAGTGGACAGCGGAATTCACCCCTCCACTTT
-	TRBD1	TRBV5-1	TRBJ1-1	CASSGGQPNTEAFF	TGCGCCAGCAGCGGGGGACAGCCAAACACTGAAGCTTTCTTT
few	TRBD1	TRBV9	TRBJ1-3	CASSTRQGSGNTIYF	TGTGCCAGCAGTACTAGACAGGGGAGTGGAAACACCATATATTTT
-	-	TRBV28	TRBJ2-7	CASSFWTDEQYF	TGTGCCAGCAGTTTTTGGACAGATGAGCAGTACTTC
-	TRBD1	TRBV10-1	TRBJ2-7	CASSHRDRASSYEQYF	TGCGCCAGCAGTCACCGGGACAGGGCTTCCTCCTACGAGCAGTACTTC
-	TRBD1	TRBV19	TRBJ2-7	CASGTGGAYEQYF	TGTGCCAGCGGGACAGGGGGAGCCTACGAGCAGTACTTC
-	TRBD1	TRBV19	TRBJ2-4	CASSLGQGVTIAKNIQYF	TGTGCCAGTAGTCTCGGACAGGGGGTTACCATAGCCAAAAACATTCAGTACTTC
-	-	TRBV19	TRBJ1-4	CASVGRPNEKLFF	TGTGCCAGTGTAGGGCGGCCTAATGAAAAACTGTTTTTT
-	-	TRBV28	TRBJ1-3	CASSLPNSGNTIYF	TGTGCCAGCAGTTTACCAAACTCTGGAAACACCATATATTTT
-	-	TRBV6-1	TRBJ1-5	CASSEAWNQPQHF	TGTGCCAGCAGTGAAGCTTGGAATCAGCCCCAGCATTTT
-	-	TRBV27	TRBJ1-4	CASSLEGPSNEKLFF	TGTGCCAGCAGTTTAGAGGGACCAAGTAATGAAAAACTGTTTTTT
-	-	TRBV6-5	TRBJ1-2	CASRGNGYTF	TGTGCCAGCAGGGGAAATGGCTACACCTTC
-	-	TRBV2	TRBJ1-2	CASGVNRVSFGYTF	TGTGCCAGCGGGGTCAACAGGGTTTCGTTTGGCTACACCTTC
-	-	TRBV10-3	TRBJ1-1	CAISGDTMNTEAFF	TGTGCCATCAGTGGGGATACTATGAACACTGAAGCTTTCTTT
-	-	TRBV5-1	TRBJ1-1	CASSFPPPNTEAFF	TGCGCCAGCAGCTTTCCACCCCCGAACACTGAAGCTTTCTTT
-	-	TRBV5-1	TRBJ1-2	CASSLEGEYGYTF	TGCGCCAGCAGCTTGGAGGGGGAATATGGCTACACCTTC
-	-	TRBV27	TRBJ1-2	CASSLGGHFYGYTF	TGTGCCAGCAGTTTAGGGGGACACTTCTATGGCTACACCTTC
-	-	TRBV3-1/TRBV3-2	TRBJ2-3	CASSQDRGSTDTQYF	TGTGCCAGCAGCCAAGATCGGGGTAGCACAGATACGCAGTATTTT
-	TRBD1	TRBV6-2/TRBV6-3	TRBJ1-1	CASSYLQGGPDYAEAFF	TGTGCCAGCAGTTACCTACAGGGGGGTCCTGATTACGCTGAAGCTTTCTTT
-	-	TRBV6-1	TRBJ2-2	CASSEVEGLASGVDTGELFF	TGTGCCAGCAGTGAAGTCGAGGGGCTAGCGAGCGGTGTGGACACCGGGGAGCTGTTTTTT
-	TRBD1	TRBV4-2	TRBJ1-5	CASSRNRDRVDQPQHF	TGTGCCAGCAGCCGCAACCGGGACAGGGTAGATCAGCCCCAGCATTTT
few	-	TRBV9	TRBJ1-2	CASSERGRISEDNGYTF	TGTGCCAGCAGCGAGAGGGGCAGAATCTCTGAAGATAATGGCTACACCTTC
-	-	TRBV6-5	TRBJ2-2	CASSRPGDGTGELFF	TGTGCCAGCAGTCGACCAGGGGACGGGACCGGGGAGCTGTTTTTT
-	-	TRBV7-8	TRBJ2-3	CASSLELRGPDTQYF	TGTGCCAGCAGCTTAGAATTAAGGGGCCCAGATACGCAGTATTTT
-	-	TRBV14	TRBJ2-1	CASSQEKGVIYNEQFF	TGTGCCAGCAGCCAAGAAAAGGGGGTTATTTACAATGAGCAGTTCTTC
-	-	TRBV11-3	TRBJ2-2	CASSASRVGELFF	TGTGCCAGCAGCGCTTCAAGGGTCGGGGAGCTGTTTTTT
-	-	TRBV30	TRBJ1-5	CAWSVNPNQPQHF	TGTGCCTGGAGTGTAAACCCCAATCAGCCCCAGCATTTT
-	TRBD1	TRBV2	TRBJ2-2	CASSGRTGATGELFF	TGTGCCAGCAGTGGTAGGACAGGGGCCACCGGGGAGCTGTTTTTT
-	TRBD1	TRBV24-1	TRBJ2-1	CATSGGTGGYNEQFF	TGTGCCACCAGTGGGGGGACAGGGGGATACAATGAGCAGTTCTTC
-	-	TRBV2	TRBJ1-5	CASSELGFSNQPQHF	TGTGCCAGCAGTGAGTTAGGGTTTAGCAATCAGCCCCAGCATTTT
-	-	TRBV6-1	TRBJ1-2	CASSEGGVIYGYTF	TGTGCCAGCAGTGAAGGGGGGGTGATCTATGGCTACACCTTC
-	-	TRBV5-1	TRBJ1-6	CASSLVARRLSYNSPLHF	TGCGCCAGCAGCTTGGTGGCAAGAAGACTCTCCTATAATTCACCCCTCCACTTT
once	-	TRBV7-9	TRBJ1-3	CASSLTAAGNTIYF	TGTGCCAGCAGCTTGACGGCAGCTGGAAACACCATATATTTT
once	TRBD2	TRBV6-2/TRBV6-3	TRBJ2-2	CASSFLSGGATGELFF	TGTGCCAGCAGTTTTCTAAGCGGGGGGGCCACCGGGGAGCTGTTTTTT
-	TRBD2	TRBV28	TRBJ2-2	CASSLWTSGGAGELFF	TGTGCCAGCAGTCTCTGGACTAGCGGGGGGGCCGGGGAGCTGTTTTTT
-	-	TRBV7-3	TRBJ2-7	CASSWDPAPSEQYF	TGTGCCAGCAGTTGGGACCCGGCTCCCAGCGAGCAGTACTTC
-	-	TRBV6-1	TRBJ1-1	CASSARGFTAADTEAFF	TGTGCCAGCAGTGCCAGAGGGTTTACCGCAGCAGACACTGAAGCTTTCTTT
once	-	TRBV6-5	TRBJ1-1	CASSYLDRGTEAFF	TGTGCCAGCAGTTACCTTGACCGCGGCACTGAAGCTTTCTTT
-	-	TRBV27	TRBJ2-3	CASSPGNYPTDTQYF	TGTGCCAGCAGCCCAGGGAACTATCCCACAGATACGCAGTATTTT
-	-	TRBV12-3/TRBV12-4	TRBJ1-2	CASSSYRAGYTF	TGTGCCAGCAGTTCCTACAGGGCTGGCTACACCTTC
-	-	TRBV7-2	TRBJ1-1	CASSSDPNTEAFF	TGTGCCAGCAGCAGCGACCCGAACACTGAAGCTTTCTTT